This T cell receptor (beta chain) was observed in a study of cytomegalovirus exposure and HLA in healthy donors. As for the study in general: The study's early data release held about 80 million unique TCRs from HLA-typed donors. Findings and limits, study-wide: HLA allele associations emerged for roughly 17,000 TCR beta sequences in a later analysis, at 0.05 false discovery rate. The study reported that TCR beta sequences accurately predicted HLA-A and HLA-B alleles in most subjects. Later, an analysis found that common viral pathogens appeared to be linked with several of the most significant clusters.

The PCR had 60 Vbeta and 13 Jbeta primers. Only in-frame clones appear in the TCRdb table, and some are missing; sequencing was by immunoSEQ multiplex PCR. The sample lists about 180,000 clones; roughly 70% were seen once. As concerns this clone: Its antigen remains unidentified. Here the CDR3 omits its conserved ending phenylalanine or tryptophan, so a read error is the likely source.

The CDR3 is made up of 13 amino acids. Germline assignment: CDR1 SGDLS and CDR2 YYNGEE. Trimming shortened V by 3 bases and J by 6 bases, and 10 bases separated the two germline ends. This clonotype originated in a male donor in good health and CMV-seronegative. The chain carries TRBV9 and TRBJ1-5, with D hard to call. Sequenced: PBMCs. As DNA, the CDR3 is TGTGCCAGCAGCGGAAGCGGATCTCAGCCCCAGCATTCT. Translated, it gives CASSGSGSQPQHS.